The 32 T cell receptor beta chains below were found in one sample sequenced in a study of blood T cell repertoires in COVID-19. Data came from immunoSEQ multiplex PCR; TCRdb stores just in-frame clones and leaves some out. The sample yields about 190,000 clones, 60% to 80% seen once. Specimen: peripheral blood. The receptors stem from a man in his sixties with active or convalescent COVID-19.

CDR3 residues: CASSLGRGRYEQYF. DNA for the CDR3: TGTGCCAGCAGCTTGGGGCGGGGGCGTTACGAGCAGTACTTC. V usage is TRBV7-6 and J usage is TRBJ2-7, with a weak D call TRBD2 (7 bases). Germline values: CDR1 SGHVS, CDR2 FNYEAQ. V was pared by 3 bases and J by 4 bases, with 13 bases between. This CDR3 comprises 14 residues.

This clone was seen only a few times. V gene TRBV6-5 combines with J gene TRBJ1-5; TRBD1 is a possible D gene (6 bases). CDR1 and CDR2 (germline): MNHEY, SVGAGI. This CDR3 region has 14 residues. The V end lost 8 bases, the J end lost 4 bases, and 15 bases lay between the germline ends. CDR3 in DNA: TGTGCCAGCCGGAGGAGGGGGGGAAATCAGCCCCAGCATTTT. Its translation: CASRRRGGNQPQHF.

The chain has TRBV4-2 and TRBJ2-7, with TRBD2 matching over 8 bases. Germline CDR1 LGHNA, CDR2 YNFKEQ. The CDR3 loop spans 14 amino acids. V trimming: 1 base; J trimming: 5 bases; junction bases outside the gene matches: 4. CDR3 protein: CASSQGGRWDEQYF. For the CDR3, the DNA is TGTGCCAGCAGCCAAGGCGGGAGGTGGGACGAGCAGTACTTC.

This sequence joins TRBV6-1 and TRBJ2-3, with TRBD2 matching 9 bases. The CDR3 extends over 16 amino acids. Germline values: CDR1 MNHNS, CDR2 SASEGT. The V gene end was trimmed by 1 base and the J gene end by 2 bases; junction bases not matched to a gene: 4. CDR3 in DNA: TGTGCCAGCAGTGAAGAGGCGGGAGGGCCCACAGATACGCAGTATTTT. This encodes CASSEEAGGPTDTQYF.

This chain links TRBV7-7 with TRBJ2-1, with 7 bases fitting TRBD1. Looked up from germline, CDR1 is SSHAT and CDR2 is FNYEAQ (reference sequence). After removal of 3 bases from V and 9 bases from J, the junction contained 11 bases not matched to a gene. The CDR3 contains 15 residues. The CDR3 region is CASSLRGKGDSEQFF. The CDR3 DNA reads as TGTGCCAGCAGCTTGCGAGGGAAGGGGGACAGTGAGCAGTTCTTC.

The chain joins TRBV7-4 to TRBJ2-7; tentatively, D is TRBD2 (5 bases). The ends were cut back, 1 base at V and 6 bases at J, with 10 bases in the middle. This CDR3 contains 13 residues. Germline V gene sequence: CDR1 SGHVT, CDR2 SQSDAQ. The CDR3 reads CASSLGIEGEQYF. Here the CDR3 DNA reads TGTGCCAGCAGCTTAGGTATAGAGGGCGAGCAGTACTTC.

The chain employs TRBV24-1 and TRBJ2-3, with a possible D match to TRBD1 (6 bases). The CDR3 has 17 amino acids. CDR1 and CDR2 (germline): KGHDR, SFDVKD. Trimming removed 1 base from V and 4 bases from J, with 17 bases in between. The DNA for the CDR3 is TGTGCCACCAGTGATTTCTACGGACCCAGGGGAGCAGATACGCAGTATTTT. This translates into CATSDFYGPRGADTQYF.

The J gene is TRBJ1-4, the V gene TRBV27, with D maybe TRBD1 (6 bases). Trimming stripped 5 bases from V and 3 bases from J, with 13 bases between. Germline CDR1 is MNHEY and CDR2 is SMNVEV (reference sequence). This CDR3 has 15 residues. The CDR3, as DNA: TGTGCCAGCAGTAACCAGGGGTATCCTAATGAAAAACTGTTTTTT. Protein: CASSNQGYPNEKLFF.

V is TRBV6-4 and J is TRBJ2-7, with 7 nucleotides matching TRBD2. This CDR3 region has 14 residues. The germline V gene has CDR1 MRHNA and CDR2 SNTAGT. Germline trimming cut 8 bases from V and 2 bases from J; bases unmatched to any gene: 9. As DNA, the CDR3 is TGTGCCAGCGGGGGGGGTAAAACGACCTACGAGCAGTACTTC. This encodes CASGGGKTTYEQYF.

The CDR3 loop is CASSRTGGGYEQYF. CDR3 nucleotide sequence: TGTGCCAGCAGCCGGACAGGGGGCGGGTACGAGCAGTACTTC. The genes are TRBV7-9 and TRBJ2-7; 11 bases line up with TRBD1. Germline V gives CDR1 SEHNR, CDR2 FQNEAQ (reference sequence). This CDR3 has 14 amino acids. V shed 5 bases and J 4 bases; nucleotides not matched to a gene: 4.

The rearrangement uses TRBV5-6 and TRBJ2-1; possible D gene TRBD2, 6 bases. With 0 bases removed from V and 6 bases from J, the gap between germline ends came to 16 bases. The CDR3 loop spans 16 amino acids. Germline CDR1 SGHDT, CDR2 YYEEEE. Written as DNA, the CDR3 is TGTGCCAGCAGCTTGGTCGGCGGGGTGGGAGGCAATGAGCAGTTCTTC. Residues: CASSLVGGVGGNEQFF.

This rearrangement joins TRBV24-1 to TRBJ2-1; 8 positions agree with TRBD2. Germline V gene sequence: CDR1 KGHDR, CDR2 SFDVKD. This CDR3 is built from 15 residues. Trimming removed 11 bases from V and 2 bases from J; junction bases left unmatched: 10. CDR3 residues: CASSATGRAYNEQFF. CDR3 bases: TGTGCCAGCTCTGCGACCGGGAGGGCCTACAATGAGCAGTTCTTC.

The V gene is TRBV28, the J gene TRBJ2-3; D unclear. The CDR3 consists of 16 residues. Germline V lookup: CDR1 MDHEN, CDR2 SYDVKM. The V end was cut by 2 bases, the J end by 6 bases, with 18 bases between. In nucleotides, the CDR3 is TGTGCCAGCAGTTTAGGTCTACCTGGGCCCAACGATACGCAGTATTTT. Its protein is CASSLGLPGPNDTQYF.

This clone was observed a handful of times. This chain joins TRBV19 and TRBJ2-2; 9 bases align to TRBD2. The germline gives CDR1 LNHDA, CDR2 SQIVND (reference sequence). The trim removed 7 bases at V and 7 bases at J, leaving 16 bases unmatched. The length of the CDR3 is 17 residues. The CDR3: CASTPGLAGPVGGELFF. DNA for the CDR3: TGTGCCAGTACCCCTGGCCTAGCGGGACCCGTGGGCGGGGAGCTGTTTTTT.

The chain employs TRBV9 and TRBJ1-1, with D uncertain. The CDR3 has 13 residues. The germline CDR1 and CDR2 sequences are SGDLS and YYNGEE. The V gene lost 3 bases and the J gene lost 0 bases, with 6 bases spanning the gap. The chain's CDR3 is CASSGLMNTEAFF. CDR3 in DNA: TGTGCCAGCAGCGGACTCATGAACACTGAAGCTTTCTTT.

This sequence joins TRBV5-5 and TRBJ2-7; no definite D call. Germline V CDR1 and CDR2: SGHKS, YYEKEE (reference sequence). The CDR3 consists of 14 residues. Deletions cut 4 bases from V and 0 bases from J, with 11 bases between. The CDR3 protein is CASSVDWSSYEQYF. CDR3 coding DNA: TGTGCCAGCAGCGTTGATTGGAGCTCCTACGAGCAGTACTTC.

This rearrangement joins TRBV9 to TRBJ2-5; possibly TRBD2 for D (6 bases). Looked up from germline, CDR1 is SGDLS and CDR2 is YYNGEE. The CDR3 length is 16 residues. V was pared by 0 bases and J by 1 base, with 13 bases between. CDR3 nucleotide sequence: TGTGCCAGCAGCGTAGATGGGGGAGGTCTCCAAGAGACCCAGTACTTC. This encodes CASSVDGGGLQETQYF.

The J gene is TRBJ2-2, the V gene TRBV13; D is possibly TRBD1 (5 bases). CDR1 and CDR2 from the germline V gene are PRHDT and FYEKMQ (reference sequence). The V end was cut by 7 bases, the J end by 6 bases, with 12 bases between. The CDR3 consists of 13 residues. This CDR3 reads CASTPGSSGELFF. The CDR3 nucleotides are TGTGCCAGCACCCCAGGGTCGTCCGGGGAGCTGTTTTTT.

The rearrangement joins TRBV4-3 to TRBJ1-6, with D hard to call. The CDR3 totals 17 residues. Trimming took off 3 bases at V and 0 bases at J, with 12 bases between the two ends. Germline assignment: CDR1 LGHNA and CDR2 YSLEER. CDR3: CASSQALRSSYNSPLHF. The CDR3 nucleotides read TGCGCCAGCAGCCAGGCCCTTCGGAGCTCCTATAATTCACCCCTCCACTTT.

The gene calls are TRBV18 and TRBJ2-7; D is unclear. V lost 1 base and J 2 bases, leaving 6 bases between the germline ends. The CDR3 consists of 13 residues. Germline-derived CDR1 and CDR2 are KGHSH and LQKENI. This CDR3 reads CASSPRTAYEQYF. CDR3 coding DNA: TGTGCCAGCTCACCACGAACGGCCTACGAGCAGTACTTC.

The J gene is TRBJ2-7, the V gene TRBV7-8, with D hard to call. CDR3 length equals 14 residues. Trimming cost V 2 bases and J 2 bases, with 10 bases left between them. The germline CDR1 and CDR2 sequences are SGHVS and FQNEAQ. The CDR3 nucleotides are TGTGCCAGCAGCTTACGCGACTCCCCCTACGAGCAGTACTTC. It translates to CASSLRDSPYEQYF.

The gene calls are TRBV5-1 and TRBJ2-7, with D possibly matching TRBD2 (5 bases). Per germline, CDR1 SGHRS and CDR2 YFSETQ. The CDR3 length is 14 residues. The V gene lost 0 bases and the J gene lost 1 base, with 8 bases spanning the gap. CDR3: CASSLEGRSYEQYF. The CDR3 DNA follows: TGCGCCAGCAGCTTGGAAGGGAGATCCTACGAGCAGTACTTC.

The CDR3 region is CASSYIAGNTIYF. CDR3 coding DNA: TGTGCCAGCAGCTACATCGCTGGAAACACCATATATTTT. The rearrangement joins TRBV5-6 to TRBJ1-3; D gene unclear. The CDR3 is made up of 13 amino acids. V was pared by 3 bases and J by 2 bases, with 6 bases between. Germline CDR1 and CDR2: SGHDT and YYEEEE.

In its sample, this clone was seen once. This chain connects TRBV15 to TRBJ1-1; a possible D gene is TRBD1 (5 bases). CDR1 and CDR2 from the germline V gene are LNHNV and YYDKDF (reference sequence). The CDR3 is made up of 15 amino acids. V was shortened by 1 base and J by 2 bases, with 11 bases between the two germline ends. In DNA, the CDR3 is TGTGCCACCAGCAGAGGGGGACTCGGAAACACTGAAGCTTTCTTT. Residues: CATSRGGLGNTEAFF.

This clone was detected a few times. The CDR3, as DNA: TGTGCCAGCTCACCCCCCATATCCCGGGAGACCCAGTACTTC. Translating gives CASSPPISRETQYF. V is TRBV18 and J is TRBJ2-5; D remains unclear. The CDR3 length is 14 residues. The germline gives CDR1 KGHSH, CDR2 LQKENI. Trimming left V 3 bases short and J 5 bases short, with 13 bases between. The full variable domain, with the rest looked up from reference TRBV18 and TRBJ2-5, is NAGVMQNPRHLVRRRGQEARLRCSPMKGHSHVYWYRQLPEEGLKFMVYLQKENIIDESGMPKERFSAEFPKEGPSILRIQQVVRGDSAAYFCASSPPISRETQYFGPGTRLLVL.

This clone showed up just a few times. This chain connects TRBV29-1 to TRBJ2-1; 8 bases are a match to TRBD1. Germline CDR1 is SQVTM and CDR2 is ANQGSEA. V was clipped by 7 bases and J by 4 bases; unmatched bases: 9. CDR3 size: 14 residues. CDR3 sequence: CSGGGQGEYNEQFF. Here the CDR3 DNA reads TGCAGCGGGGGCGGACAGGGAGAGTACAATGAGCAGTTCTTC.

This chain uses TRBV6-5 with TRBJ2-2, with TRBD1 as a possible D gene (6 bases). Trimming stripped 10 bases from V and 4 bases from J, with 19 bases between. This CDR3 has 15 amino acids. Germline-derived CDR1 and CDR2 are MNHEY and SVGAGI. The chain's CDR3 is CATSLGQGSTGELFF. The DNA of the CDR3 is TGTGCCACCTCCCTAGGGCAGGGGTCCACCGGGGAGCTGTTTTTT.

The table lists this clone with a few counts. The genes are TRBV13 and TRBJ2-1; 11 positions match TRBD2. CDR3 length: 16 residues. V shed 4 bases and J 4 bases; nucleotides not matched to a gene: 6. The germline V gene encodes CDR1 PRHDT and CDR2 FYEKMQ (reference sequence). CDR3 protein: CASSSRRTSGYNEQFF. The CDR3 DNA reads TGTGCCAGCAGCTCACGGCGGACTAGCGGGTACAATGAGCAGTTCTTC.

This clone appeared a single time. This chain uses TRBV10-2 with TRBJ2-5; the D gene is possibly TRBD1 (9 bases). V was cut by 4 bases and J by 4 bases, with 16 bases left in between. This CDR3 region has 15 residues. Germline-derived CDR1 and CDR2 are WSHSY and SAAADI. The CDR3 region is CASSGVAGQGETQYF. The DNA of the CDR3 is TGCGCCAGCAGTGGGGTAGCGGGACAGGGAGAGACCCAGTACTTC.

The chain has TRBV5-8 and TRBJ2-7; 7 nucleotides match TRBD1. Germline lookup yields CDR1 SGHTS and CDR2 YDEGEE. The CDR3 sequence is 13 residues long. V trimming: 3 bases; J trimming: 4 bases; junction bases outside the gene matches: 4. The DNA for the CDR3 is TGTGCCAGCAGCTACGACAGGGTTTACGAGCAGTACTTC. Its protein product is CASSYDRVYEQYF.

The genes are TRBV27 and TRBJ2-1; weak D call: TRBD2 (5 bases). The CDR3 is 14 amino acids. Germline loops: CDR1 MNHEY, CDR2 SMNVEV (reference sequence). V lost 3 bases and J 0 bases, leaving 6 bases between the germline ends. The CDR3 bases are TGTGCCAGCAGTTTGGAGGTCTCCTACAATGAGCAGTTCTTC. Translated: CASSLEVSYNEQFF.

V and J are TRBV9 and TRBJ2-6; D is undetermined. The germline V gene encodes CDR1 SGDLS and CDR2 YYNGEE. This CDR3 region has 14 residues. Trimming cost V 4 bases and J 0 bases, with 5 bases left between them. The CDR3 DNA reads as TGTGCCAGCAGCCCCGTCTCTGGGGCCAACGTCCTGACTTTC. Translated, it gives CASSPVSGANVLTF. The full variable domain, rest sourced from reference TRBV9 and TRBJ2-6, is DSGVTQTPKHLITATGQRVTLRCSPRSGDLSVYWYQQSLDQGLQFLIQYYNGEERAKGNILERFSAQQFPDLHSELNLSSLELGDSALYFCASSPVSGANVLTFGAGSRLTVL.